The next 20 T cell receptor beta chains were all read from a single sample in a study of T-cell memory formation after mild COVID-19. TCRdb reprocessed the 5' RACE reads with MiXCR, giving one entry per CDR3 protein. The sample yields under 300,000 distinct CDR3 sequences, 15% to 20% seen once. The sequencing input was PBMCs or a T cell subset sorted from them (not recorded which). The source of these receptors is a man younger than 30 who had mild COVID-19 (a few samples of this study predate the infection). Cell type and time point are not known.

The chain combines TRBV6-4 with TRBJ2-1, with D perhaps given as TRBD1 or TRBD2 (6 bases each). The CDR3 is 14 residues long. V was pared by 5 bases and J by 3 bases, with 11 bases between. Germline V CDR1 and CDR2: MRHNA, SNTAGT. CDR3 in DNA: TGTGCCAGCAGTCAACAGGGAGGCTACAATGAGCAGTTCTTC. Protein product: CASSQQGGYNEQFF.

This rearrangement joins TRBV25-1 to TRBJ1-1; TRBD1 might be the D (5 bases). The germline V and J ends were trimmed by 6 bases and 0 bases, with 11 bases remaining between them. This CDR3 contains 14 residues. Germline values: CDR1 MGHDK, CDR2 SYGVNS. The CDR3 DNA is TGTGCCAGCAGAGGGACGGAGATGAACACTGAAGCTTTCTTT. As protein: CASRGTEMNTEAFF. Full variable domain (remainder filled in from reference TRBV25-1 and TRBJ1-1): EADIYQTPRYLVIGTGKKITLECSQTMGHDKMYWYQQDPGMELHLIHYSYGVNSTEKGDLSSESTVSRIRTEHFPLTLESARPSHTSQYLCASRGTEMNTEAFFGQGTRLTVV.

This clonotype has just a few counts. The chain is built from TRBV7-2 and TRBJ2-3, with D unclear. The CDR3 covers 14 residues. Germline values: CDR1 SGHTA, CDR2 FQGNSA. V lost 7 bases and J 7 bases, leaving 18 bases between the germline ends. The CDR3 nucleotides are TGTGCCAGCACCCGGACGAGCCCATCTTATACGCAGTATTTT. Residues: CASTRTSPSYTQYF.

The chain carries TRBV4-3 and TRBJ2-7, with 7 bases matching TRBD2. With V trimmed by 0 bases and J by 0 bases, 5 bases remained unmatched. CDR1 is LGHNA, CDR2 YSLEER, per germline. The CDR3 contains 16 residues. CDR3 sequence (DNA): TGCGCCAGCAGCCAAGACCCCAGCGGGGTCTCCTACGAGCAGTACGTC. Translated: CASSQDPSGVSYEQYV.

The chain combines TRBV10-3 with TRBJ2-3, with TRBD2 matching over 7 bases. Unmatched junction bases numbered 5, after V lost 5 bases and J lost 3 bases. CDR3 length: 14 amino acids. Germline lookup yields CDR1 ENHRY and CDR2 SYGVKD. CDR3 DNA sequence: TGTGCCATCAGTCAAACCGGGGGGACAGATACGCAGTATTTT. Encoded protein: CAISQTGGTDTQYF.

The J gene is TRBJ1-4, the V gene TRBV6-5; D may be TRBD1 (5 bases). Germline loops: CDR1 MNHEY, CDR2 SVGAGI. The CDR3 extends over 16 amino acids. V shed 0 bases and J shed 6 bases, with 14 bases lying between them. CDR3 protein: CASSYSPQAGYEKLFF. The CDR3 DNA is TGTGCCAGCAGTTACTCCCCACAGGCGGGGTATGAAAAACTGTTTTTT.

The gene calls are TRBV3-1 and TRBJ1-6; 7 bases agree with TRBD1. CDR1 LGHDT and CDR2 YNNKEL come from the germline V gene (reference sequence). The CDR3 spans 11 residues. Germline trimming cut 8 bases from V and 18 bases from J; bases unmatched to any gene: 10. In DNA form, the CDR3 reads TGTGCCAGCCCCGACAGGGCTAAGGCCCACTTT. This translates into CASPDRAKAHF.

This clonotype was observed a handful of times. The rearrangement links TRBV5-4 to TRBJ2-2, with 8 bases lining up with TRBD2. Germline V gene sequence: CDR1 SGHNT, CDR2 YYREEE (reference sequence). This CDR3 is built from 15 residues. The junction had 3 bases not matched to a gene; V was cut back by 2 bases and J by 3 bases. This CDR3 reads CASSFGGADTGELFF. The CDR3 DNA is TGTGCCAGCAGCTTCGGGGGGGCGGACACCGGGGAGCTGTTTTTT.

This chain links TRBV6-6 with TRBJ2-3; the D is unclear. The germline V and J ends were trimmed by 6 bases and 6 bases, with 7 bases remaining between them. This CDR3 spans 11 amino acids. The germline V gene encodes CDR1 MNHNY and CDR2 SVGAGI (reference sequence). This chain's CDR3 is CASSSPDTQYF. In DNA form, the CDR3 reads TGTGCCAGCAGCTCCCCTGATACGCAGTATTTT.

This clonotype was recorded a few times. The chain has TRBV7-8 and TRBJ2-2; possible D gene TRBD1, 5 bases. The CDR3 is 16 residues long. V lost 5 bases, J lost 0 bases, and 13 bases lay in between. Germline CDR1 is SGHVS and CDR2 is FQNEAQ. CDR3 sequence (DNA): TGTGCCAGCAGCCTCCCCGCAGGGACGAACACCGGGGAGCTGTTTTTT. Translated, it gives CASSLPAGTNTGELFF.

V is TRBV4-3 and J is TRBJ2-1; TRBD2 agrees at 10 bases. Germline loops: CDR1 LGHNA, CDR2 YSLEER. Trimming removed 0 bases from V and 7 bases from J; junction bases left unmatched: 6. CDR3 length equals 16 residues. The CDR3 DNA sequence: TGCGCCAGCAGCCAAGAAGGGCTAGCGGGGGATAATGAGCAGTTCTTC. It codes for CASSQEGLAGDNEQFF.

V usage is TRBV20-1 and J usage is TRBJ2-2, with D maybe TRBD2 (6 bases). Germline assignment: CDR1 DFQATT and CDR2 SNEGSKA (reference sequence). The CDR3 runs 12 residues. The V end lost 3 bases, the J end lost 8 bases, and 10 bases lay between the germline ends. CDR3 protein: CSASGGRGELFF. The CDR3 DNA reads TGCAGTGCTAGCGGGGGAAGGGGGGAGCTGTTTTTT.

This chain links TRBV20-1 with TRBJ2-3, with D hard to call. V shed 5 bases and J shed 9 bases, with 12 bases lying between them. This CDR3 contains 11 residues. The germline CDR1 and CDR2 sequences are DFQATT and SNEGSKA (reference sequence). CDR3 bases: TGCAGTGCTGGGCCACCCGCGACGCAGTATTTT. Translated: CSAGPPATQYF.

This chain links TRBV27 with TRBJ2-3; D may be TRBD1 (6 bases). Germline V CDR1 and CDR2: MNHEY, SMNVEV (reference sequence). This CDR3 comprises 16 residues. The V end lost 0 bases, the J end lost 2 bases, and 12 bases lay between the germline ends. CDR3 coding DNA: TGTGCCAGCAGTTTATCGGGGGCCGGGTTCACAGATACGCAGTATTTT. This encodes CASSLSGAGFTDTQYF.

The V and J genes are TRBV12-3 or TRBV12-4 and TRBJ2-5; D remains unclear. This CDR3 comprises 13 residues. The V and J ends lost 4 bases and 9 bases respectively, with 15 bases between them. The CDR3 bases are TGTGCCAGCAGTTCGCCCCTCTACGAGGCCCAGTACTTC. Its protein product is CASSSPLYEAQYF.

The V and J genes are TRBV3-1 and TRBJ1-6; weak D call: TRBD1 (6 bases). V lost 4 bases to trimming and J lost 9 bases, with 19 bases between them. CDR3 length: 16 residues. CDR1 and CDR2 from the germline V gene are LGHDT and YNNKEL (reference sequence). CDR3 in DNA: TGTGCCAGCAGCCTCGCCCCTCAGGGGTGGTCTTCACCCCTCCACTTT. Encoded protein: CASSLAPQGWSSPLHF.

The chain has TRBV7-8 and TRBJ2-1; D tentatively reads TRBD1 or TRBD2 (5 bases each). Trimming removed 5 bases from V and 4 bases from J, with 18 bases in between. This CDR3 has 16 amino acids. CDR1 and CDR2 from the germline V gene are SGHVS and FQNEAQ. CDR3 loop: CASSASGRGVYNEQFF. Here the CDR3 DNA reads TGTGCCAGCAGCGCCTCGGGGCGCGGCGTTTACAATGAGCAGTTCTTC.

The table lists this clonotype with a few counts. This chain connects TRBV5-5 to TRBJ1-5, with 7 bases lining up with TRBD1. V lost 4 bases and J lost 5; bases outside the gene matches: 9. This CDR3 contains 15 residues. Germline V gene data show CDR1 as SGHKS and CDR2 as YYEKEE (reference sequence). The DNA for the CDR3 is TGTGCCAGCAGCCCTGAGGGGGCGAAATATCAGCCCCAGCATTTT. It yields the protein CASSPEGAKYQPQHF.

This clonotype was counted only a few times. V usage is TRBV5-1 and J usage is TRBJ1-4; 9 nucleotides match TRBD1. V shed 4 bases and J 6 bases; nucleotides not matched to a gene: 7. The CDR3 totals 15 residues. Germline V lookup: CDR1 SGHRS, CDR2 YFSETQ. As DNA, the CDR3 is TGCGCCAGCAGCCCCGGGGACAGGGCTGATGAAAAACTGTTTTTT. Translating it yields CASSPGDRADEKLFF. Full variable domain (rest looked up from reference TRBV5-1 and TRBJ1-4): KAGVTQTPRYLIKTRGQQVTLSCSPISGHRSVSWYQQTPGQGLQFLFEYFSETQRNKGNFPGRFSGRQFSNSRSEMNVSTLELGDSALYLCASSPGDRADEKLFFGSGTQLSVL.

This clonotype was observed a few times. This chain joins TRBV6-6 and TRBJ2-7; 9 bases match TRBD1. The CDR3 consists of 14 residues. The germline V gene encodes CDR1 MNHNY and CDR2 SVGAGI (reference sequence). With 6 bases clipped from V and 6 bases from J, the junction kept 9 bases outside the gene matches. CDR3 nucleotide sequence: TGTGCCAGCAGCTCCGGGACAGGGATGCGCGAGCAGTACGTC. This translates into CASSSGTGMREQYV.